A single sample gave rise to the 20 T cell receptor beta chains below, sequenced in a study of CD8+ T cells in alopecia areata. Isolated RNA was reverse transcribed into cDNA used as the sequencing template. The protocol was immunoSEQ multiplex PCR, while the TCRdb copy is restricted to in-frame clones and leaves out a portion. In the table there are 200,000 or so clones, approximately 60% of which are singletons. The sample was CD8+ T cells sorted from blood. These receptors all come from a human donor in good health.

The rearrangement links TRBV5-6 to TRBJ2-3; D gene ambiguous. This CDR3 spans 15 amino acids. Germline V gene lookup returns CDR1 SGHDT and CDR2 YYEEEE. Between the trimmed V and J ends, which lost 0 bases and 0 bases, there was a span of 8 bases. CDR3 sequence: CASSLGSRSTDTQYF. The CDR3 DNA is TGTGCCAGCAGCTTGGGTAGCCGGAGCACAGATACGCAGTATTTT.

This clone was counted only a few times. This chain uses TRBV11-2 with TRBJ1-2; TRBD1 agrees at 8 bases. CDR1 is SGHAT, CDR2 FQNNGV, per germline. The CDR3 has 15 amino acids. The trim removed 5 bases at V and 4 bases at J, leaving 9 bases unmatched. CDR3 DNA: TGTGCCAGCAGCCCGGGGACAGGAGGCGGCTATGGCTACACCTTC. This gives the protein CASSPGTGGGYGYTF.

V gene TRBV27 combines with J gene TRBJ2-7; D gene ambiguous. The germline CDR1 and CDR2 sequences are MNHEY and SMNVEV (reference sequence). The CDR3 totals 12 residues. Trimming removed 4 bases at V and 7 bases at J, with 11 bases between. The CDR3 here is CASSSPPYEQYF. The CDR3 DNA follows: TGTGCCAGCAGTTCCCCTCCGTATGAGCAGTACTTC.

There are a few counts of this clone. J is TRBJ1-5 and V is TRBV4-2; D is possibly TRBD1 (6 bases). Deletions cut 5 bases from V and 3 bases from J, with 17 bases between. CDR1 and CDR2 from the germline V gene are LGHNA and YNFKEQ. This CDR3 spans 16 amino acids. The CDR3 here is CASSRGWGADNQPQHF. Here the CDR3 DNA reads TGTGCCAGCAGCAGGGGGTGGGGGGCCGACAATCAGCCCCAGCATTTT.

The chain combines TRBV5-4 with TRBJ2-5; 10 bases fit TRBD2. The junction had 6 bases not matched to a gene; V was cut back by 0 bases and J by 7 bases. Germline V gene data show CDR1 as SGHNT and CDR2 as YYREEE (reference sequence). The CDR3 is made up of 15 amino acids. CDR3 nucleotide sequence: TGTGCCAGCAGCTTGGAGCTAGCGGGGGTTGGGACCCAGTACTTC. Translation: CASSLELAGVGTQYF.

V and J are TRBV29-1 and TRBJ2-3, with 10 bases lining up with TRBD2. The germline V gene has CDR1 SQVTM and CDR2 ANQGSEA. V shed 1 base, J shed 5 bases, and the junction held 12 bases outside the gene matches. There are 17 residues in the CDR3. CDR3 in amino acids: CSVEAAGAGGPKDTQYF. CDR3 DNA sequence: TGCAGCGTTGAAGCCGCCGGAGCGGGGGGGCCGAAAGATACGCAGTATTTT.

This chain connects TRBV27 to TRBJ2-1; 9 bases are a match to TRBD2. V lost 5 bases to trimming and J lost 3 bases; unmatched junction nucleotides: 2. This CDR3 comprises 14 residues. The V gene's germline CDR1 is MNHEY and CDR2 SMNVEV (reference sequence). As DNA, the CDR3 is TGTGCCAGCAGTCGAGCGGGGGGCTACAATGAGCAGTTCTTC. As protein: CASSRAGGYNEQFF.

The chain is built from TRBV7-9 and TRBJ1-2, with D possibly being TRBD1 (6 bases). This CDR3 is built from 18 residues. Germline CDR1 and CDR2: SEHNR and FQNEAQ (reference sequence). Trimming removed 5 bases at V and 6 bases at J, with 28 bases between. CDR3 in amino acids: CASSPLDLGGEGIDGYTF. The DNA of the CDR3 is TGTGCCAGCAGCCCCCTTGACTTAGGGGGAGAGGGTATTGATGGCTACACCTTC.

V usage is TRBV25-1 and J usage is TRBJ1-2; no reliable D call. V was cut by 0 bases and J by 4 bases, with 9 bases left in between. The CDR3 length is 14 residues. Germline CDR1 is MGHDK and CDR2 is SYGVNS. The CDR3 loop reads CASSEYGSPYGYTF. The CDR3 DNA is TGTGCCAGCAGTGAATACGGCAGTCCCTATGGCTACACCTTC.

The V and J genes are TRBV5-1 and TRBJ2-7; 7 positions match TRBD1. Losses at the gene ends were 3 bases for V and 2 bases for J; bases not matched to a gene: 5. Germline CDR1 is SGHRS and CDR2 is YFSETQ. CDR3 size: 14 residues. CDR3: CASSSPGTAYEQYF. The CDR3 DNA is TGCGCCAGCAGCTCCCCCGGGACAGCCTACGAGCAGTACTTC.

This clone came up a few times. This chain links TRBV27 with TRBJ1-1; D perhaps matches TRBD1 (6 bases). From germline, CDR1 is MNHEY and CDR2 SMNVEV (reference sequence). Trimming removed 5 bases at V and 1 base at J, with 20 bases between. This CDR3 has 17 residues. The CDR3 is CASSPTGLNLWNTEAFF. DNA for the CDR3: TGTGCCAGCAGTCCCACAGGGCTAAACCTTTGGAACACTGAAGCTTTCTTT.

The chain employs TRBV2 and TRBJ2-3; D call uncertain. This CDR3 comprises 14 residues. The germline V gene encodes CDR1 SNHLY and CDR2 FYNNEI. Trimming took 3 bases from V and 0 from J, leaving 7 bases between them. The CDR3 DNA is TGTGCCAGCAGTGATGACTTAAGCACAGATACGCAGTATTTT. Protein: CASSDDLSTDTQYF. Using reference TRBV2 and TRBJ2-3 for the parts outside the CDR3, the full variable domain is EPEVTQTPSHQVTQMGQEVILRCVPISNHLYFYWYRQILGQKVEFLVSFYNNEISEKSEIFDDQFSVERPDGSNFTLKIRSTKLEDSAMYFCASSDDLSTDTQYFGPGTRLTVL.

This clone has just a few counts. This chain links TRBV11-2 with TRBJ2-4, with 9 bases lining up with TRBD2. The CDR3 is made up of 17 amino acids. Germline V CDR1 and CDR2: SGHAT, FQNNGV. V shed 5 bases and J 3 bases; nucleotides not matched to a gene: 11. The CDR3 sequence: CASSRYGGGEDKNIQYF. In DNA form, the CDR3 reads TGTGCCAGCAGCAGATACGGCGGGGGGGAAGACAAAAACATTCAGTACTTC.

Worth noting for this clone: The same CDR3 can be traced to other DNA sequences in this sample. The V gene is TRBV9, the J gene TRBJ2-1; unclear D gene. The V end lost 0 bases, the J end lost 7 bases, and 5 bases lay between the germline ends. Per the germline V gene, CDR1 is SGDLS and CDR2 is YYNGEE. The CDR3 covers 12 residues. CDR3 nucleotides: TGTGCCAGCAGCGTAGGGACGAATGAGCAGTTCTTC. As protein: CASSVGTNEQFF.

The chain uses TRBV27 and TRBJ2-5, with D possibly matching TRBD1 (6 bases). CDR3 size: 16 residues. With 6 bases removed from V and 0 bases from J, the gap between germline ends came to 17 bases. The germline V gene has CDR1 MNHEY and CDR2 SMNVEV (reference sequence). The chain's CDR3 is CASSPTFTGYQETQYF. The CDR3 nucleotides read TGTGCCAGCAGCCCCACTTTCACAGGGTACCAAGAGACCCAGTACTTC.

The rearrangement uses TRBV7-6 and TRBJ1-2; D remains unclear. The CDR3 extends over 14 amino acids. Germline lookup yields CDR1 SGHVS and CDR2 FNYEAQ. Between the trimmed V and J ends, which lost 1 base and 4 bases, there was a span of 10 bases. The CDR3 is CASSLGLEPYGYTF. CDR3 DNA: TGTGCCAGCAGCTTAGGTCTAGAGCCCTATGGCTACACCTTC. The full variable domain, completed using reference TRBV7-6 and TRBJ1-2, is GAGVSQSPRYKVTKRGQDVALRCDPISGHVSLYWYRQALGQGPEFLTYFNYEAQQDKSGLPNDRFSAERPEGSISTLTIQRTEQRDSAMYRCASSLGLEPYGYTFGSGTRLTVV.

This chain joins TRBV2 and TRBJ2-7, with TRBD1 identical over 8 bases. Trimming cost V 9 bases and J 3 bases; bases outside gene matches: 1. Germline V lookup: CDR1 SNHLY, CDR2 FYNNEI. The CDR3 sequence is 11 residues long. CDR3 residues: CASGQGYEQYF. As DNA, the CDR3 is TGTGCCAGTGGACAGGGCTACGAGCAGTACTTC.

V gene TRBV10-3 combines with J gene TRBJ1-5; D ambiguous. In germline, CDR1 is ENHRY, CDR2 SYGVKD. The CDR3 is 15 amino acids. V was trimmed by 1 base and J by 1 base, leaving 8 bases between them. The CDR3 DNA reads TGTGCCATCAGTGAGTTTTGGAGGAGCAATCAGCCCCAGCATTTT. Residues: CAISEFWRSNQPQHF.

This clone showed up just once. The gene calls are TRBV20-1 and TRBJ1-1, with D unclear. There are 11 residues in the CDR3. Germline loops: CDR1 DFQATT, CDR2 SNEGSKA (reference sequence). The V end lost 1 base, the J end lost 6 bases, and 6 bases lay between the germline ends. In nucleotides, the CDR3 is TGCAGTGCTAGAGCTGGCCCTGAAGCTTTCTTT. This sequence encodes CSARAGPEAFF.

For this clone: This sample includes further DNA sequences coding for the same CDR3. The chain couples TRBV6-5 to TRBJ2-5, with D unclear. The CDR3 extends over 13 amino acids. V lost 0 bases to trimming and J lost 5 bases, with 7 bases between them. Germline loops: CDR1 MNHEY, CDR2 SVGAGI. The CDR3 DNA reads TGTGCCAGCAGTTACTCTCCTGGGGAGACCCAGTACTTC. As protein: CASSYSPGETQYF.